These 25 T cell receptor beta chains came from one sample sequenced in a study of vaccination effects on CD4 cells after COVID-19. Culture proceeded for more than 8 days, and CD4+ T cells were then isolated. No cognate antigen is known for these TCRs. The assay was immunoSEQ multiplex PCR, and TCRdb's table has in-frame clones only and misses some. The sample has tens of thousands of clones, roughly 74% seen once; the top ten hold 3%. The sequencing used CD4+ T cells from PBMCs cultured without peptide, collected before COVID-19 vaccination. All receptors come from a human donor who received a COVID-19 vaccine.

The chain employs TRBV5-5 and TRBJ1-1, with TRBD1 identical over 9 bases. Germline V lookup: CDR1 SGHKS, CDR2 YYEKEE (reference sequence). This CDR3 comprises 12 residues. V was clipped by 5 bases and J by 8 bases; unmatched bases: 4. The CDR3 reads CASRWDRAEAFF. DNA for the CDR3: TGTGCCAGCAGATGGGACAGGGCGGAAGCTTTCTTT.

This clone was picked up one time. This chain connects TRBV7-8 to TRBJ2-2; perhaps TRBD2 as D (5 bases). Deletions cut 2 bases from V and 5 bases from J, with 6 bases between. The CDR3 is 13 residues long. Germline V lookup: CDR1 SGHVS, CDR2 FQNEAQ. CDR3 residues: CASSLRETGELFF. CDR3 sequence (DNA): TGTGCCAGCAGCTTAAGGGAGACCGGGGAGCTGTTTTTT.

This clone has only one observation. Here the CDR3 reads CASRRLYTNTGELFF. As DNA, the CDR3 is TGTGCCAGTAGACGACTATACACGAACACCGGGGAGCTGTTTTTT. The rearrangement uses TRBV19 and TRBJ2-2, with D tentatively TRBD2 (5 bases). The germline gives CDR1 LNHDA, CDR2 SQIVND (reference sequence). CDR3 length equals 15 residues. The V gene lost 6 bases and the J gene lost 0 bases, with 11 bases spanning the gap.

The V call is TRBV19, the J call TRBJ1-5; a possible D gene is TRBD1 (6 bases). Per germline, CDR1 LNHDA and CDR2 SQIVND (reference sequence). Between the trimmed V and J ends, which lost 2 bases and 1 base, there was a span of 6 bases. CDR3 size: 14 residues. The DNA of the CDR3 is TGTGCCAGTAGTATAACAGGGAGCAATCAGCCCCAGCATTTT. Its translation is CASSITGSNQPQHF.

The genes are TRBV18 and TRBJ2-7; maybe TRBD1 (6 bases). Germline CDR1 reads KGHSH; CDR2 reads LQKENI. The CDR3 spans 13 residues. V lost 0 bases, J lost 6 bases, and 9 bases lay in between. The CDR3 bases are TGTGCCAGCTCACCACCGCAGGGGCTCGAGCAGTACTTC. Protein product: CASSPPQGLEQYF.

This rearrangement joins TRBV29-1 to TRBJ1-1, with 7 positions matching TRBD1. Trimming removed 5 bases from V and 7 bases from J; junction bases left unmatched: 16. The germline V gene has CDR1 SQVTM and CDR2 ANQGSEA. This CDR3 spans 15 amino acids. CDR3 amino acids: CSVPRTGRAGSEAFF. Written as DNA, the CDR3 is TGCAGCGTTCCAAGGACAGGTCGGGCGGGGAGTGAAGCTTTCTTT.

The chain joins TRBV19 to TRBJ2-1; the match to TRBD1 covers 9 bases. V shed 6 bases and J 5 bases; nucleotides not matched to a gene: 8. Germline V gene lookup returns CDR1 LNHDA and CDR2 SQIVND (reference sequence). The CDR3 has 15 amino acids. The CDR3 nucleotides read TGTGCCAGTAGGAGGGACAGGGTCGAAAACAATGAGCAGTTCTTC. Translated, it gives CASRRDRVENNEQFF.

This clone was seen a few times. The genes are TRBV15 and TRBJ1-5; a weak D match, TRBD1 (5 bases). Per germline, CDR1 LNHNV and CDR2 YYDKDF (reference sequence). The CDR3 covers 14 residues. V was cut by 1 base and J by 7 bases, with 11 bases left in between. The CDR3 region has the DNA TGTGCCACCAGCAGAGGGGGCGCAGGACAGCCCCAGCATTTT. Translation: CATSRGGAGQPQHF.

This chain joins TRBV6-5 and TRBJ2-5; D is unresolved. CDR3 length equals 16 residues. V was trimmed by 2 bases and J by 2 bases, leaving 15 bases between them. Germline CDR1 MNHEY, CDR2 SVGAGI. Here the CDR3 reads CASSYRDVWQQETQYF. CDR3 DNA sequence: TGTGCCAGCAGTTACCGCGACGTTTGGCAGCAAGAGACCCAGTACTTC.

The V gene is TRBV5-1, the J gene TRBJ1-1; weak D call: TRBD1 (5 bases). The CDR3 has 16 residues. The germline CDR1 and CDR2 sequences are SGHRS and YFSETQ. V was cut by 1 base and J by 4 bases, with 17 bases left in between. CDR3 in DNA: TGCGCCAGCAGCTTGTTGCCGTTAGGGCAGGGCACTGAAGCTTTCTTT. Encoded protein: CASSLLPLGQGTEAFF.

The rearrangement links TRBV27 to TRBJ1-3, with D hard to call. Deletions cut 5 bases from V and 0 bases from J, with 8 bases between. The germline V gene has CDR1 MNHEY and CDR2 SMNVEV (reference sequence). This CDR3 has 14 amino acids. For the CDR3, the DNA is TGTGCCAGCAGTAAGGAATACTCTGGAAACACCATATATTTT. Protein product: CASSKEYSGNTIYF.

V gene TRBV3-1 (or the pseudogene TRBV3-2) combines with J gene TRBJ2-7, with 14 nucleotides matching TRBD2. This CDR3 contains 18 residues. The V and J ends lost 4 bases and 4 bases, in that order; junction bases with no gene match: 12. Germline-derived CDR1 and CDR2 are LGHDT and YNNKEL (reference sequence). In nucleotides, the CDR3 is TGTGCCAGCAGCCGCCACGGGACTAGCGGGAGCGCTTTTTACGAGCAGTACTTC. Residues: CASSRHGTSGSAFYEQYF.

The chain couples TRBV19 to TRBJ2-1; no firm D call. Deletions cut 6 bases from V and 2 bases from J, with 11 bases between. The CDR3 has 14 residues. Germline V gene sequence: CDR1 LNHDA, CDR2 SQIVND (reference sequence). The CDR3 region has the DNA TGTGCCAGTAGGGGGAAGGGTACCTACAATGAGCAGTTCTTC. The encoded protein is CASRGKGTYNEQFF.

The chain links TRBV10-3 to TRBJ2-1; TRBD2 matches 12 bases. The CDR3 runs to 16 residues. J lost 10 bases, V lost 2 bases, and 9 bases had no gene match. Germline V gives CDR1 ENHRY, CDR2 SYGVKD. The CDR3 loop is CAISEAYGGLAGEQFF. CDR3 DNA: TGTGCCATCAGTGAGGCCTACGGCGGACTAGCGGGGGAGCAGTTCTTC.

V usage is TRBV7-2 and J usage is TRBJ2-3; 13 positions agree with TRBD2. The V gene end was trimmed by 5 bases and the J gene end by 5 bases; junction bases not matched to a gene: 4. Germline CDR1 and CDR2: SGHTA and FQGNSA. This CDR3 has 15 residues. CDR3 protein: CASSRTSGSGDTQYF. The DNA for the CDR3 is TGTGCCAGCAGCCGGACTAGCGGGAGTGGAGATACGCAGTATTTT.

The chain is built from TRBV28 and TRBJ1-4, with 9 bases identical to TRBD1. This CDR3 has 16 residues. The germline CDR1 and CDR2 sequences are MDHEN and SYDVKM. Trimming took 5 bases from V and 2 from J; bases not matched to a gene: 6. The CDR3: CASSPIGTGTNEKLFF. The CDR3 bases are TGTGCCAGCAGTCCAATTGGGACAGGGACTAATGAAAAACTGTTTTTT.

This clone was counted only a few times. The rearrangement uses TRBV3-1 (or the pseudogene TRBV3-2) and TRBJ1-3; D remains unclear. V was trimmed by 3 bases and J by 8 bases, leaving 5 bases between them. This CDR3 is 11 amino acids long. Germline CDR1 and CDR2: LGHDT and YNNKEL (reference sequence). The CDR3 spells CASSHLDTIYF. CDR3 DNA: TGTGCCAGCAGCCATTTAGACACCATATATTTT.

Here the CDR3 DNA reads TGTGCCTGTTCGACGGGGGGCAATCAGCCCCAGCATTTT. Encoded protein: CACSTGGNQPQHF. This chain uses TRBV30 with TRBJ1-5; maybe TRBD1 (5 bases). Germline V gene sequence: CDR1 GTSNPN, CDR2 SVGIG (reference sequence). V was cut by 6 bases and J by 2 bases, with 11 bases left in between. This CDR3 has 13 residues.

V is TRBV5-6 and J is TRBJ2-1; 10 bases match TRBD2. Germline V lookup: CDR1 SGHDT, CDR2 YYEEEE. The CDR3 is 15 residues long. Unmatched junction bases numbered 7, after V lost 4 bases and J lost 6 bases. CDR3 sequence reads: CASSGGLAVLNEQFF. CDR3 DNA: TGTGCCAGCAGCGGAGGACTAGCGGTCCTCAATGAGCAGTTCTTC.

The V and J genes are TRBV27 and TRBJ2-7; D is ambiguous. Germline V lookup: CDR1 MNHEY, CDR2 SMNVEV (reference sequence). Trimming pared 3 bases from V and 3 bases from J, leaving 15 bases between. The length of the CDR3 is 15 residues. The CDR3 loop reads CASSLVGGGSYEQYF. The CDR3 nucleotides are TGTGCCAGCAGTTTGGTTGGTGGTGGTAGCTACGAGCAGTACTTC.

V is TRBV12-3 or TRBV12-4 and J is TRBJ1-3, with unresolved D. V gave up 7 bases and J gave up 1 base, with 5 bases separating them. CDR3 size: 12 residues. The CDR3: CASTRSGNTIYF. In DNA, the CDR3 is TGTGCCAGCACCCGATCTGGAAACACCATATATTTT.

This clone occurred a few times. The V and J genes are TRBV7-9 and TRBJ2-7, with D possibly called TRBD1 or TRBD2 (5 bases each). The V and J ends lost 1 base and 3 bases respectively, with 16 bases between them. This CDR3 is 16 amino acids long. Germline CDR1 SEHNR, CDR2 FQNEAQ (reference sequence). Written as DNA, the CDR3 is TGTGCCAGCAGCTTAGTACGGGGCGACAATGTCTACGAGCAGTACTTC. It encodes CASSLVRGDNVYEQYF. The full variable domain, in which reference TRBV7-9 and TRBJ2-7 provide the parts outside the CDR3, is DTGVSQNPRHKITKRGQNVTFRCDPISEHNRLYWYRQTLGQGPEFLTYFQNEAQLEKSRLLSDRFSAERPKGSFSTLEIQRTEQGDSAMYLCASSLVRGDNVYEQYFGPGTRLTVT.

The gene calls are TRBV19 and TRBJ1-2; TRBD1 agrees at 12 bases. Germline CDR1 LNHDA, CDR2 SQIVND (reference sequence). This CDR3 comprises 15 residues. The J segment lost 2 bases and the V segment lost 10 bases, leaving 8 bases of the junction unmatched. CDR3 in DNA: TGTGCCACCGACACAGGGACAGGGGGCAACTATGGCTACACCTTC. It encodes CATDTGTGGNYGYTF.

This sequence joins TRBV5-1 and TRBJ1-1; D gene unclear. Germline CDR1 SGHRS, CDR2 YFSETQ. Trimming shortened V by 0 bases and J by 6 bases, and 9 bases separated the two germline ends. The CDR3 totals 13 residues. In DNA form, the CDR3 reads TGCGCCAGCAGCTTGGAAGAGGGATCTGAAGCTTTCTTT. This translates into CASSLEEGSEAFF.

This sequence joins TRBV19 and TRBJ1-1, with TRBD1 matching 9 bases. CDR3 length: 14 amino acids. J lost 0 bases, V lost 7 bases, and 3 bases had no gene match. Germline V CDR1 and CDR2: LNHDA, SQIVND (reference sequence). The CDR3 DNA reads TGTGCCAGTAACCGGGACAGGGTGAACACTGAAGCTTTCTTT. Its translation: CASNRDRVNTEAFF. The full variable domain, its missing parts supplied by reference TRBV19 and TRBJ1-1, is DGGITQSPKYLFRKEGQNVTLSCEQNLNHDAMYWYRQDPGQGLRLIYYSQIVNDFQKGDIAEGYSVSREKKESFPLTVTSAQKNPTAFYLCASNRDRVNTEAFFGQGTRLTVV.